This T cell receptor beta chain was observed in a study of regulatory T cells in long-lasting Graves disease. Regarding time point: newly diagnosed GD, antithyroid drugs for less than 3 months. Construction of the TCR library relied on RNA isolated from PBMCs. In its sample, this clonotype was seen many times. Germline V gene data show CDR1 as LNHDA and CDR2 as SQIVND (reference sequence). The CDR3 contains 16 residues. Trimming took off 2 bases at V and 2 bases at J, with 13 bases between the two ends. The authors built TCR beta libraries using iRepertoire HTBI primers and Arm-PCR of CDR3 regions. In the original workflow: Sample data revealed fewer than 70 TRBV and 11 to 15 TRBJ segments. TCRdb redid the calling of the multiplex PCR reads with MiXCR, one entry per CDR3 protein. TCRdb's processing, not the study's, gives the V and J calls here. Of around 500,000 distinct CDR3 sequences listed, 12% were seen once; the top ten hold 7.5% to 9%.

These same data were also listed under a study on T cells in Graves' hyperthyroidism and ophthalmopathy. That paper adds: In patients aged 18 to 65, hyperthyroidism was newly diagnosed, with duration under 2 months. The HTBI primer set drove a first-round RT-PCR of the TCR CDR3.

The sequence was collected from a woman aged 25 to 45 with Graves disease. The source material was peripheral blood mononuclear cells (PBMCs), sampled at new diagnosis, from a patient treated with antithyroid drugs. This chain uses TRBV19 with TRBJ1-5, with D maybe TRBD1 (6 bases). The CDR3 loop reads CASSISRGSRNQPQHF. The DNA of the CDR3 is TGTGCCAGTAGTATATCGAGGGGGTCCCGCAATCAGCCCCAGCATTTT.